This TCR beta chain was found in a study of early T cells in non-severe SARS-CoV-2 infection. Background on the study: The input, bulk RNA from unsorted whole blood, was sequenced, and chains were unpaired.

Unique molecular identifiers tagged individual cDNA molecules. Via MiXCR, TCRdb re-called the 5' RACE reads, giving one row per CDR3 protein. In the table there are 55,000 to 65,000 distinct CDR3 sequences, about 12% of which are singletons. V lost 7 bases to trimming and J lost 0 bases, with 13 bases between them. Per germline, CDR1 SQVTM and CDR2 ANQGSEA. The CDR3 runs to 13 residues. This sequence joins TRBV29-1 and TRBJ2-7, with D maybe TRBD1 (6 bases). The origin of this receptor is an adult who was a healthcare worker with PCR-confirmed SARS-CoV-2 infection or an uninfected control (not recorded which). Sequenced sample: whole blood. CDR3: CSAVGDISYEQYF. CDR3 nucleotide sequence: TGCAGCGCCGTGGGGGACATCTCCTACGAGCAGTACTTC.